This T cell receptor (beta chain) was identified during a study of OX40 agonist ivuxolimab in advanced cancers. With regard to the full study: The costimulatory receptor OX40 (CD134) was targeted by ivuxolimab, a fully human IgG2 agonistic monoclonal antibody. Intravenous ivuxolimab was administered to patients every 2 weeks at six dose levels: 0.01, 0.1, 0.3, 1.5, 3 and 10 mg/kg. Among the approximately 54 dose-escalation patients, around 19 had hepatocellular carcinoma, approximately 15 melanoma, 9 renal cell carcinoma and 9 head and neck cancer. In the dose-escalation cohort, more than 80% of patients were male, and the mean age was around 65 years with a range of roughly 23 to 79. Patients were allowed to have had prior anti-PD-1, anti-PD-L1 or anti-CTLA-4 therapy, and 40% to 45% of the dose-escalation patients had been treated with checkpoint inhibitors. Partial responses were achieved by three dose-escalation patients, of whom one had hepatocellular carcinoma and two had cutaneous melanoma. The point of sequencing TCRbeta in the periphery was to test whether ivuxolimab changed TCR sequence diversity and drove clonal T-cell expansion. The paper describes the monotherapy dose-escalation part (N ≈ 52 patients) of the phase I trial of ivuxolimab. Overall results and qualifications from the work: After ivuxolimab, more expanded clones were found on average in CD8+ T cells than in CD4+ T cells. Low levels of normalized T-cell clonal expansion were also seen in some patients who did not respond. At doses from 0.1 to 3.0 mg/kg, clonal expansion was seen in both CD4+ and CD8+ blood T cells between baseline and week 6. The antigen specificity of the clonally expanded peripheral T cells was not determined. In partial responders in the 0.1-3.0 mg/kg groups, normalized peripheral clonal expansion was found to be among the lowest, especially among CD8+ T cells.

About this clone itself: Its antigen remains undetermined. Base-call qualities are not available, and no considerably larger clone is one nucleotide away.

There are 16 amino acids in the CDR3, from cysteine to phenylalanine inclusive. Only the CDR3 DNA is retained, 48 bases long and in frame from the first base. The germline ends are 16 bases apart after V is trimmed by 0 bases and J by 6 bases. Sequences MGHRA (CDR1) and YSYEKL (CDR2) are obtained from the germline V gene. Patients with a history of autoimmune disease or receiving systemic immunosuppression were excluded from the trial. Peripheral blood for TCR sequencing was collected from all dose cohorts at baseline, on cycle 4 day 1, and on cycle 7 day 1. The samples were taken from a phase I, first-in-human, multicenter, open-label dose-escalation trial of ivuxolimab. The trial enrolled adults with locally advanced or metastatic head and neck squamous cell, hepatocellular, melanoma or renal cell carcinoma. Before TCR sequencing, CD4+ and CD8+ T cells were separately sorted from peripheral blood.

For sequencing of the TCRbeta CDR3 region, genomic DNA was extracted from the sorted cells. The immunoSEQ Assay was used for sequencing of TCRbeta CDR3 regions. TCRdb took this table from immuneACCESS and kept in-frame rearrangements with V and J called. Such tables lack part of the clones; where checked against another copy, unresolved V genes explain under half of the gap, and the rest is unexplained. This sample lists tens of thousands of clones; nearly 90% were detected once. The biggest ten clones account for about 54% of the sample. The V gene is TRBV4-1 and the J gene is TRBJ2-3, with TRBD1 tentatively as D gene (5 bases match). This sample comprised CD4+ or CD8+ T cells sorted from blood, obtained in a trial of the OX40 agonist ivuxolimab. This sequence was found in an adult with an advanced solid tumor such as melanoma, head and neck, liver or kidney cancer. The DNA sequence is as follows: TGCGCCAGCAGCCAAGATCGGCAGGGTACCCTTGATACGCAGTATTTT. Its product reads: CASSQDRQGTLDTQYF.